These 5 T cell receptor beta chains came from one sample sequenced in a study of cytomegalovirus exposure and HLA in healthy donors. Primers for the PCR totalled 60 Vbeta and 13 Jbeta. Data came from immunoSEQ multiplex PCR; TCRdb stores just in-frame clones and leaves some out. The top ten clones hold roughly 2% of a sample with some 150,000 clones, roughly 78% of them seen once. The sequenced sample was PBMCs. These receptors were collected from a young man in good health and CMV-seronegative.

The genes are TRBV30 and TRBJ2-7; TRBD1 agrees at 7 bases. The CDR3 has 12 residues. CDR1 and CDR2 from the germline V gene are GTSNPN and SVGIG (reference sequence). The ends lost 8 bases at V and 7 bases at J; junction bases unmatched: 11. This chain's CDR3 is CAMTGILSEQYF. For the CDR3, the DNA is TGTGCCATGACAGGGATTCTGTCTGAGCAGTACTTC.

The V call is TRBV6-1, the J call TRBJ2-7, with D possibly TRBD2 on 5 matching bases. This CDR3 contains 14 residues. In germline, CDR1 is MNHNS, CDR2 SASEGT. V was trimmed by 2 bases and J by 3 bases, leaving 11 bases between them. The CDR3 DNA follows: TGTGCCAGCAGTGAATTTGGGAGCCACTACGAGCAGTACTTC. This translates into CASSEFGSHYEQYF.

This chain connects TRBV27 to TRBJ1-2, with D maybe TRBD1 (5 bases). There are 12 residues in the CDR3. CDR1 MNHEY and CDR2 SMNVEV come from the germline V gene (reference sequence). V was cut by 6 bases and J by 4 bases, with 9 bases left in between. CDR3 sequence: CASSSTGYGYTF. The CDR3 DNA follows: TGTGCCAGCAGCTCCACAGGCTATGGCTACACCTTC.

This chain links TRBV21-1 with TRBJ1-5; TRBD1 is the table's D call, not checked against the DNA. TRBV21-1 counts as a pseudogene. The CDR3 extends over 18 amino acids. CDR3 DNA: TGTGCCAGCAGCAAAGCGCTTTCACCGACAGCTAGCAATCAGCCCCAGCATTTT. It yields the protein CASSKALSPTASNQPQHF.

The CDR3 is CASSPTGGTRNTEAFF. In DNA form, the CDR3 reads TGCGCCAGCAGCCCAACGGGAGGGACGAGGAACACTGAAGCTTTCTTT. The chain links TRBV5-1 to TRBJ1-1; TRBD1 is a possible D gene (5 bases). CDR3 size: 16 residues. CDR1 SGHRS and CDR2 YFSETQ come from the germline V gene. Trimming removed 4 bases from V and 1 base from J, with 17 bases in between.